The 17 T cell receptor beta chains given below trace back to one sample, sequenced in a study of shared clonotypes between healthy human individuals. Profiling relied on immunoSEQ multiplex PCR, and the TCRdb table lists in-frame clones only, not all of them. The data contain about a million clones, approximately 77% of them seen just once; the ten biggest clones take up over 0.8%. The material sequenced was memory CD4+ T cells from PBMCs. This sample's subset: CD45RA-negative fraction. The receptors here all came from a man aged 18 to 30 in good health. Some clones in this sample may be carry-over from other donors' samples.

V usage is TRBV7-2 and J usage is TRBJ1-1, with D unresolved. The CDR3 runs to 12 residues. CDR1 and CDR2 (germline): SGHTA, FQGNSA. With 1 base removed from V and 9 bases from J, the gap between germline ends came to 9 bases. CDR3 sequence (DNA): TGTGCCAGCAGCTTAGACAAATTAAAAGCTTTCTTT. It yields the protein CASSLDKLKAFF. Supplemented by reference TRBV7-2 and TRBJ1-1, the full variable domain reads GAGVSQSPSNKVTEKGKDVELRCDPISGHTALYWYRQSLGQGLEFLIYFQGNSAPDKSGLPSDRFSAERTGGSVSTLTIQRTQQEDSAVYLCASSLDKLKAFFGQGTRLTVV.

CDR3 nucleotides: TGTGCCAGCAGCCCCCGTGCGGGGGGCGCCCGGGGCTACACCTTC. Translated: CASSPRAGGARGYTF. The V call is TRBV7-2, the J call TRBJ1-2; the D gene is possibly TRBD1 (6 bases). Germline CDR1 reads SGHTA; CDR2 reads FQGNSA. The CDR3 spans 15 residues. V dropped 5 bases and J dropped 8 bases, with 21 bases sitting between them. The complete variable domain, with remaining parts taken from reference TRBV7-2 and TRBJ1-2, reads GAGVSQSPSNKVTEKGKDVELRCDPISGHTALYWYRQSLGQGLEFLIYFQGNSAPDKSGLPSDRFSAERTGGSVSTLTIQRTQQEDSAVYLCASSPRAGGARGYTFGSGTRLTVV.

The chain recombines TRBV28 with TRBJ2-7; TRBD1 is a possible D gene (6 bases). Trimming stripped 5 bases from V and 0 bases from J, with 20 bases between. CDR3 length equals 17 residues. Per germline, CDR1 MDHEN and CDR2 SYDVKM. The CDR3 DNA sequence: TGTGCCAGCAGTCCCCCTCAACAGGGACCGAGCTCCTACGAGCAGTACTTC. This gives the protein CASSPPQQGPSSYEQYF.

This clone was observed many times. The chain employs TRBV14 and TRBJ2-1; TRBD2 matches 9 bases. The CDR3 consists of 15 residues. The V and J ends lost 3 bases and 11 bases, in that order; junction bases with no gene match: 11. Germline-derived CDR1 and CDR2 are SGHDN and FVKESK. The CDR3 sequence is CASSQQTSGVGKQFF. In DNA, the CDR3 is TGTGCCAGCAGCCAGCAGACTAGCGGAGTTGGGAAGCAGTTCTTC.

The genes are TRBV28 and TRBJ2-5; 9 positions agree with TRBD1. The germline V gene has CDR1 MDHEN and CDR2 SYDVKM. The CDR3 runs to 15 residues. The J segment lost 1 base and the V segment lost 4 bases, leaving 4 bases of the junction unmatched. CDR3 in amino acids: CASSWTGAIQETQYF. The CDR3 DNA reads TGTGCCAGCAGTTGGACAGGGGCCATCCAAGAGACCCAGTACTTC.

The chain carries TRBV30 and TRBJ1-5; 8 bases are shared with TRBD1. This CDR3 spans 17 amino acids. V dropped 1 base and J dropped 6; count of bases not matched to a gene: 14. The germline gives CDR1 GTSNPN, CDR2 SVGIG (reference sequence). CDR3 loop: CAWSAMGGQGASQPQHF. DNA of the CDR3: TGTGCCTGGAGTGCCATGGGTGGTCAGGGGGCCTCTCAGCCCCAGCATTTT.

This clone was counted between two and nine times. V gene TRBV7-2 combines with J gene TRBJ2-1; 10 nucleotides match TRBD2. The CDR3 has 15 amino acids. Germline CDR1 is SGHTA and CDR2 is FQGNSA. Losses at the gene ends were 5 bases for V and 7 bases for J; bases not matched to a gene: 8. The chain's CDR3 is CASSPTSGTVNEQFF. For the CDR3, the DNA is TGTGCCAGCAGCCCCACTAGCGGGACTGTGAATGAGCAGTTCTTC.

This clone was counted between two and nine times. The chain uses TRBV29-1 and TRBJ2-5; 7 bases line up with TRBD1. The assigned J gene may be wrong: the sequence end matches TRBJ2-7 better. Germline assignment: CDR1 SQVTM and CDR2 ANQGSEA. This CDR3 has 13 amino acids. CDR3 residues: CSVGGTANYEQYF. CDR3 coding DNA: TGCAGCGTTGGAGGGACAGCTAACTACGAGCAGTACTTC.

This clone was seen more than once but under ten times. CDR3 nucleotides: TGTGCCAGCAGCCAGGGACTAGCGGGGACCTACGAGCAGTACTTC. This translates into CASSQGLAGTYEQYF. The chain carries TRBV7-3 and TRBJ2-7, with 13 bases aligning to TRBD2. The germline CDR1 and CDR2 sequences are SGHTA and FQGTGA. CDR3 length equals 15 residues. Unmatched junction bases numbered 3, after V lost 5 bases and J lost 2 bases.

The rearrangement joins TRBV4-3 to TRBJ1-2, with TRBD1 matching over 9 bases. In germline, CDR1 is LGHNA, CDR2 YSLEER. The length of the CDR3 is 15 residues. The trim removed 1 base at V and 7 bases at J, leaving 7 bases unmatched. For the CDR3, the DNA is TGCGCCAGCAGCCAAGGAGAACAGGGGGCTTCTGGCTACACCTTC. Residues: CASSQGEQGASGYTF.

Notes on this clone: Other DNA sequences of this sample code for an identical CDR3. The chain uses TRBV9 and TRBJ2-3, with D uncertain. Trimming stripped 3 bases from V and 2 bases from J, with 4 bases between. CDR3 length equals 12 residues. Germline V gives CDR1 SGDLS, CDR2 YYNGEE. The CDR3 spells CASSAPTDTQYF. The CDR3 DNA is TGTGCCAGCAGCGCTCCCACAGATACGCAGTATTTT.

The V and J genes are TRBV5-1 and TRBJ2-5; 11 nucleotides line up with TRBD2. The germline V gene has CDR1 SGHRS and CDR2 YFSETQ. The CDR3 spans 16 residues. The ends lost 0 bases at V and 4 bases at J; junction bases unmatched: 5. CDR3 loop: CASSLVVAGGGETQYF. The CDR3 bases are TGCGCCAGCAGCTTGGTAGTAGCGGGAGGGGGAGAGACCCAGTACTTC.

V usage is TRBV7-3 and J usage is TRBJ2-3, with D tentatively TRBD2 (6 bases). The V end lost 4 bases, the J end lost 4 bases, and 15 bases lay between the germline ends. Germline V gene sequence: CDR1 SGHTA, CDR2 FQGTGA. This CDR3 comprises 15 residues. The CDR3: CASSYSRDSPDTQYF. The CDR3 DNA reads as TGTGCCAGCAGCTATTCCCGGGACTCACCAGATACGCAGTATTTT.

The chain carries TRBV28 and TRBJ1-1; D uncertain. CDR1 and CDR2 (germline): MDHEN, SYDVKM. The V and J ends lost 1 base and 1 base respectively, with 7 bases between them. CDR3 size: 14 residues. The CDR3: CASSLSRENTEAFF. DNA for the CDR3: TGTGCCAGCAGTTTATCCCGGGAGAACACTGAAGCTTTCTTT.

The genes are TRBV19 and TRBJ1-4, with 8 bases fitting TRBD1. Trimming took 4 bases from V and 8 from J; bases not matched to a gene: 6. This CDR3 spans 14 amino acids. Germline lookup yields CDR1 LNHDA and CDR2 SQIVND (reference sequence). The CDR3, as DNA: TGTGCCAGTAGTACCGGACAGGGCGGCGAAAAACTGTTTTTT. Translating it yields CASSTGQGGEKLFF.

The V gene is TRBV14, the J gene TRBJ2-1, with TRBD1 matching over 9 bases. V trimming: 4 bases; J trimming: 7 bases; junction bases outside the gene matches: 5. The germline CDR1 and CDR2 sequences are SGHDN and FVKESK. The CDR3 sequence is 14 residues long. The CDR3, as DNA: TGTGCCAGCAGCCGGGACAGGGCCCGTAATGAGCAGTTCTTC. Residues: CASSRDRARNEQFF.

The chain links TRBV18 to TRBJ2-7; TRBD2 matches at 7 bases. CDR3 length: 15 amino acids. V lost 0 bases to trimming and J lost 2 bases; unmatched junction nucleotides: 4. Germline CDR1 and CDR2: KGHSH and LQKENI. CDR3: CASSPPSRGAYEQYF. The DNA for the CDR3 is TGTGCCAGCTCACCACCATCACGGGGGGCCTACGAGCAGTACTTC.